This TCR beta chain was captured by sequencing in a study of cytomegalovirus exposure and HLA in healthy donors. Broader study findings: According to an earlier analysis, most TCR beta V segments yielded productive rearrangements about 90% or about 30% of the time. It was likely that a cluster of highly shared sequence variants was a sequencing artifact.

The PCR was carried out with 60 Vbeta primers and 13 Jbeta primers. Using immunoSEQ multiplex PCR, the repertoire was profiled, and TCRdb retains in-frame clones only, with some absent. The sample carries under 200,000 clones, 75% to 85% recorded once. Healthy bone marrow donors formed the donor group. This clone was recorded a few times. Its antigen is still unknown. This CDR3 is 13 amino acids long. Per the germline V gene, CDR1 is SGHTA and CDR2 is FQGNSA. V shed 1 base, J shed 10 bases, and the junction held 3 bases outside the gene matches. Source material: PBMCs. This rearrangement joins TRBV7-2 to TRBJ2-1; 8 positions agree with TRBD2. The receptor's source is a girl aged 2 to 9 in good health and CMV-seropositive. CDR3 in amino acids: CASSLGTSYEQFF. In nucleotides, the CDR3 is TGTGCCAGCAGCTTAGGGACTAGCTACGAGCAGTTCTTC.